The sequence of this TCR beta chain was determined in a study of blood T cells in healthy people across ages. A second PCR, run for roughly 7 to 12 cycles, used a sample-barcoded 5' primer plus a J-beta primer mix. Each CDR3 protein is one row after TCRdb ran MiXCR on the 5' RACE reads. The data show approximately 800,000 distinct CDR3 sequences, with about half seen just once and roughly 18% held by the top ten. Looked up from germline, CDR1 is MGHRA and CDR2 is YSYEKL. The CDR3 consists of 15 residues. The ends lost 5 bases at V and 7 bases at J; junction bases unmatched: 10. The chain uses TRBV4-1 and TRBJ2-1, with TRBD2 identical over 8 bases. This TCR was recovered from a man at least 80 years old in good health. Sequenced material: blood. CDR3 protein: CASSSPSGGLNEQFF. The CDR3 nucleotides are TGCGCCAGCAGCTCTCCAAGCGGGGGCCTGAATGAGCAGTTCTTC.